Listed below are T cell receptor beta chains from one sample, sequenced in a study of cytomegalovirus exposure and HLA in healthy donors. Assay used: immunoSEQ multiplex PCR; TCRdb lists only in-frame clones, some missing. The sample has under 150,000 clones; about 80% are singletons. The sequencing input was PBMCs. The receptors originated from a woman aged 45-65 years in good health and CMV-seronegative. CDR3s include the opening cysteine and the closing phenylalanine or tryptophan. The D gene is left open where the match is weak. For some rows the clone size is stated as once, few or many, or as a class when expanded; others skip it.

CDR3 length,D gene,V gene,J gene,clone size,CDR3 DNA,CDR3 protein
12,TRBD2,TRBV7-3,TRBJ2-3,NA,TGTGCCAGCAGCCTTGCCGGGGGGTCGCAGTATTTT,CASSLAGGSQYF
15,TRBD2,TRBV7-3,TRBJ2-1,NA,TGTGCCAGCAGCCCCGGGAGGGCTGAATACAATGAGCAGTTCTTC,CASSPGRAEYNEQFF
19,NA,TRBV19,TRBJ1-5,NA,TGTGCCAGTAGTGCACTCCTAAGGGGACCGGGAGGAGGCAGTCAGCCCCAGCATTTT,CASSALLRGPGGGSQPQHF
13,TRBD1,TRBV28,TRBJ2-5,once,TGTGCCAGCAGTAGGGGGCGCGATGAGACCCAGTACTTC,CASSRGRDETQYF
14,TRBD1,TRBV5-6,TRBJ1-2,NA,TGTGCCAGCAGCTACTTAACAGGGGGCCATGGCTACCCCTTC,CASSYLTGGHGYPF
13,NA,TRBV5-6,TRBJ2-7,NA,TGTGCCAGCAGCCCCGGCGGACTCTACGAGCAGTACTTC,CASSPGGLYEQYF
16,NA,TRBV5-1,TRBJ1-5,NA,TGCGCCAGCAGCTTGTATCCCCGAGGCCGCAATCAGCCCCAGCATTTT,CASSLYPRGRNQPQHF
14,NA,TRBV18,TRBJ2-7,NA,TGTGCCAGCTCACCAGACGGGATACCTTACGAGCAGTACTTC,CASSPDGIPYEQYF
15,NA,TRBV9,TRBJ2-7,NA,TGTGCCAGCAGCGTAAATTTGGGAGTAACCTACGAGCAGTACTTC,CASSVNLGVTYEQYF
11,NA,TRBV28,TRBJ1-3,few,TGTGCTCACAGGGCTGGAAACACCATATATTTT,CAHRAGNTIYF
15,TRBD2,TRBV2,TRBJ2-1,NA,TGTGCCAGCAGTGAGGCTAGCGGACGGCACAATGAGCAGTTCTTC,CASSEASGRHNEQFF
15,TRBD1,TRBV6-5,TRBJ2-7,NA,TGTGCCAGCAGTTACTCGGGGACAGGGGTCGACGAGCAGTACTTC,CASSYSGTGVDEQYF
14,TRBD1,TRBV30,TRBJ2-2,NA,TGTGCCTGGAGGGGGGACAGAGACACCGGGGAGCTGTTTTTT,CAWRGDRDTGELFF
17,TRBD2,TRBV5-4,TRBJ2-2,NA,TGTGCCAGCAGCGGGCTGAGGGCGGGAGCGGTCGCCGGGGAGCTGTTTTTT,CASSGLRAGAVAGELFF
15,TRBD2,TRBV7-2,TRBJ2-3,once,TGTGCCAGCAGCTCACTAGCGGCTAGCACAGATACGCAGTATTTT,CASSSLAASTDTQYF